A selection of T cell receptor beta chains follows, all from one sample in a study of T-cell reconstitution after alpha-beta-depleted transplantation in children. TCRdb used MiXCR to reprocess the PCR reads, holding one entry per CDR3 protein. The table shows some 80,000 distinct CDR3 sequences, with 15% to 20% occurring only once. Here the sequenced sample was PBMCs, mostly from graft donor cells, taken 360 days after TCRalphabeta/CD19-depleted stem cell transplant. These receptors all come from a male patient aged 2-9 years who had a stem cell transplant for acute lymphoblastic leukemia, so the T cells may come from the graft donor. Both conserved end residues are part of each CDR3. D genes are given only for firm matches. Not all rows give a size; the values are once, few, many and, for expanded clones, a class.

v_call	clone_size	d_call	j_call	cdr3_nt	cdr3_aa
TRBV12-3/TRBV12-4	few	.	TRBJ1-2	TGTGCCAGCAGTTTAGACGGGACGGCCTATGGCTACACCTTC	CASSLDGTAYGYTF
TRBV6-5	.	.	TRBJ1-3	TGTGCCAGCAGTTACAGGTTGCCCACTGGAAACACCATATATTTT	CASSYRLPTGNTIYF
TRBV4-2	.	TRBD2	TRBJ2-5	TGTGCCAGCAGCCAAGAGGCCCTTCCGGGGGGCCAGTACTTC	CASSQEALPGGQYF
TRBV10-3	few	.	TRBJ2-3	TGTGCCATCAGTGAGTCACGGGGTATCACAGATACGCAGTATTTT	CAISESRGITDTQYF
TRBV30	many	.	TRBJ2-3	TGTGCCTGTTCAGGGGGCACAGATACGCAGTATTTT	CACSGGTDTQYF
TRBV20-1	few	.	TRBJ2-1	TGCAGTGCTAGATCCCCGATGACCTACAATGAGCAGTTCTTC	CSARSPMTYNEQFF
TRBV20-1	few	TRBD1	TRBJ2-7	TGCAGTGCTCCCCGACAGGGTTGGTCCTACGAGCAGTACTTC	CSAPRQGWSYEQYF
TRBV5-1	few	.	TRBJ2-2	TGCGCCAGCAGCTTCGCGAGGAACACCGGGGAGCTGTTTTTT	CASSFARNTGELFF
TRBV15	few	TRBD2	TRBJ2-3	TGTGCCACCAGCAGAGAAAGGGGACTAGCGGTTCGGAATACGCAGTATTTT	CATSRERGLAVRNTQYF
TRBV3-1	.	.	TRBJ2-4	TGTGCCAGCAGCCAGAGGGGGGTAGCCAAAAACATTCAGTACTTC	CASSQRGVAKNIQYF
TRBV12-3/TRBV12-4	few	.	TRBJ2-4	TGTGCCAGCAGCCTTCGACGAGGTCCCAAAAACATTCAGTACTTC	CASSLRRGPKNIQYF
TRBV7-7	.	.	TRBJ2-3	TGTGCTAGCAGCTCAATGCGGACAGATACGCAGTATTTT	CASSSMRTDTQYF
TRBV7-6	.	.	TRBJ2-1	TGTGCCAGCAGCTTAGTGGCACCAACAATCTACAATGAGCAGTTCTTC	CASSLVAPTIYNEQFF
TRBV20-1	.	TRBD2	TRBJ2-1	TGCAGTGCCTTACGACAGTTTCTACTAGCGGGAGGGCATAATGAGCAGTTCTTC	CSALRQFLLAGGHNEQFF
TRBV12-3/TRBV12-4	many	TRBD1	TRBJ2-1	TGTGCCAGCAGCGCCGGGACAGGGGAAAGAAATGAGCAGTTCTTC	CASSAGTGERNEQFF
TRBV20-1	.	TRBD1	TRBJ1-1	TGCAGTGCTAGAGTCCCCGGACAGGGCCTGAACACTGAAGCTTTCTTT	CSARVPGQGLNTEAFF
TRBV10-1	few	TRBD2	TRBJ2-1	TGCGCCACTCTGACTAGCGGGATCGCTAGAAGCTCCTACAATGAGCAGTTCTTC	CATLTSGIARSSYNEQFF
TRBV11-2	.	TRBD2	TRBJ2-3	TGTGCCAGCAGCCCGACTAGCGGGAGTGCAGATACGCAGTATTTT	CASSPTSGSADTQYF
TRBV20-1	few	.	TRBJ2-5	TGCAGTGCAATTTCAGGGGTTTGGGAGACCCAGTACTTC	CSAISGVWETQYF
TRBV12-3/TRBV12-4	few	.	TRBJ2-3	TGTGCCAGCAGCTCCGACGGGGGCGACACCACAGATACGCAGTATTTT	CASSSDGGDTTDTQYF
TRBV5-1	.	TRBD2	TRBJ2-7	TGCGCCAGCAGCCACGGGACCGCAGGACTAGCGGGAGGGCCCTCCTACGAGCAGTACTTC	CASSHGTAGLAGGPSYEQYF
TRBV4-1	few	.	TRBJ1-4	TGCGCCAGCAGCCAACCCAGGGGAGTGTCTACTAATGAAAAACTGTTTTTT	CASSQPRGVSTNEKLFF
TRBV12-3/TRBV12-4	many	TRBD2	TRBJ2-7	TGTGCCAGCAGTTTAGCCGGGACTAGTCTTTACGAGCAGTACTTC	CASSLAGTSLYEQYF
TRBV7-2	.	.	TRBJ2-1	TGTGCCAGCAGCTTAGCGACGGGGCCGCGGTGGAAGAATGAGCAGTTCTTC	CASSLATGPRWKNEQFF
TRBV4-2	many	.	TRBJ1-2	TGTGCCAGCAGCCAGCCGACGCCCAGTCTGGGTGGCTACACCTTC	CASSQPTPSLGGYTF
TRBV2	few	.	TRBJ2-1	TGTGCCAGCAGTGAAGTCGAACTTAATGAGCAGTTCTTC	CASSEVELNEQFF
TRBV7-9	many	TRBD1	TRBJ2-3	TGTGCCAGCAGCTTATACGGGACAGGGAAGCCAGATACGCAGTATTTT	CASSLYGTGKPDTQYF
TRBV5-1	.	.	TRBJ2-3	TGCGCCAGCAGGGTCGGGGATCTTAGCACAGATACGCAGTATTTT	CASRVGDLSTDTQYF
TRBV9	few	TRBD2	TRBJ2-1	TGTGCCAGCAGCGCACCGGGACTAGCGGGTCAGAGCTCCTACAATGAGCAGTTCTTC	CASSAPGLAGQSSYNEQFF
TRBV3-1	few	.	TRBJ2-5	TGTGCCAGCAGCCAAGGCAGGGCGGAGACCCAGTACTTC	CASSQGRAETQYF
TRBV5-1	.	TRBD1	TRBJ1-2	TGCGCCAGCAGCTCCCGGACAGGCTTTAACTATGGCTACACCTTC	CASSSRTGFNYGYTF
TRBV10-3	few	TRBD1	TRBJ2-5	TGTGCCATCAGTGAGGGGACAGTGTACCAAGAGACCCAGTACTTC	CAISEGTVYQETQYF
TRBV5-1	.	TRBD1	TRBJ2-1	TGCGCCAGCAGCACCAGACAGGGTTACAATGAGCAGTTCTTC	CASSTRQGYNEQFF
TRBV12-3/TRBV12-4	many	.	TRBJ2-5	TGTGCCAGCAGTTTATGGGGCACTACCACGCAAGAGACCCAGTACTTC	CASSLWGTTTQETQYF
TRBV7-9	.	.	TRBJ2-1	TGTGCCAGCAGCCGGGACTCATCATATGGGGGTGAGCAGTTCTTC	CASSRDSSYGGEQFF
TRBV5-1	few	.	TRBJ1-1	TGCGCCAGCAGCTCCGAGTTGATAAGGAACACTGAAGCTTTCTTT	CASSSELIRNTEAFF
TRBV5-8	few	TRBD1	TRBJ2-2	TGTGCCACCACGAGGACAGGGCTTCACGCCGGGGAGCTGTTTTTT	CATTRTGLHAGELFF
TRBV12-3/TRBV12-4	.	.	TRBJ2-3	TGTGCCACCAGGAGGGCAGATACGCAGTATTTT	CATRRADTQYF
TRBV6-1	many	.	TRBJ2-7	TGTGCCAGCAAAAGTCGGGCGAGTTCCTACGAGCAGTACTTC	CASKSRASSYEQYF
TRBV24-1	.	TRBD1	TRBJ2-5	TGTGCCACCAGTGATCCGGGACAGGGGATGGAGACCCAGTACTTC	CATSDPGQGMETQYF
TRBV5-1	.	.	TRBJ2-7	TGCGCCAGCAGCTTTTGGGACCGCTCCTACGAGCAGTACTTC	CASSFWDRSYEQYF
TRBV10-3	.	.	TRBJ2-5	TGTGCCATCAGTCCAGGGCTCGGGGGAGAGACCCAGTACTTC	CAISPGLGGETQYF
TRBV5-1	few	.	TRBJ2-3	TGCGCCAGCAGCTTGCTCAGGGCAGGTGCAGATACGCAGTATTTT	CASSLLRAGADTQYF
TRBV4-3	many	TRBD2	TRBJ2-2	TGCGCCAGCAGCCAAGTTCGTGGCTCAGTACTAGCGGGAGGAAATACCGGGGAGCTGTTTTTT	CASSQVRGSVLAGGNTGELFF
TRBV12-3/TRBV12-4	many	TRBD1	TRBJ1-4	TGTGCCAGCATCCCGGGACAGGGGGCGGGGAAACTGTTTTTT	CASIPGQGAGKLFF
TRBV20-1	.	TRBD2	TRBJ2-7	TGCAGTGGTAGGACTAGCGGGAGGTCCTACGAGCAGTACTTC	CSGRTSGRSYEQYF
TRBV11-1	.	TRBD2	TRBJ2-3	TGTGCCAGCAGCTTACGGAGACTAGCGGGAGGGAAAACAGATACGCAGTATTTT	CASSLRRLAGGKTDTQYF
TRBV12-3/TRBV12-4	.	.	TRBJ1-3	TGTGCCAGCTCTAACTGGAGAAACTGGGCCAGCTCTGGAAACACCATATATTTT	CASSNWRNWASSGNTIYF
TRBV30	.	TRBD2	TRBJ2-3	TGTGCCTCAACCGGGACTAGCGGTGGCACAGATACGCAGTATTTT	CASTGTSGGTDTQYF
TRBV6-1	.	.	TRBJ1-2	TGTGCCAGCAGTGCCGGGACGGGCCTTGACTATGGCTACACCTTC	CASSAGTGLDYGYTF
TRBV6-1	.	.	TRBJ2-7	TGTGCCAGCAGTGGCCGGGACGTATTCGGCTACGAGCAGTACTTC	CASSGRDVFGYEQYF
TRBV28	few	.	TRBJ2-2	TGTGCCACCGAGGGCAGGGTGTTGAATGGGGAGCTGTTTTTT	CATEGRVLNGELFF
TRBV5-8	.	.	TRBJ2-1	TGTGCCAGCAGCTTCCAGATAGTGTTGGGTGAGCAGTTCTTC	CASSFQIVLGEQFF
TRBV27	few	TRBD1	TRBJ2-7	TGTGCCAGCAGTTTCCGACGACAGGGCACCTACGAGCAGTACTTC	CASSFRRQGTYEQYF